The rows below give T cell receptor beta chains drawn from one sample of a study of Ad26.COV2.S vaccination and SARS-CoV-2 variants. Profiling relied on immunoSEQ multiplex PCR, and the TCRdb table lists in-frame clones only, not all of them. The sample lists hundreds of thousands of clones; 75% to 90% were seen once. Sequenced here: peripheral blood, sampled in a trial of Ad26.COV2.S vaccine versus placebo. The receptors originated from a person aged 18-65 years who received the Ad26.COV2.S COVID-19 vaccine or a placebo. The CDR3 runs from the conserved cysteine through the conserved F or W. D genes are given only for firm matches. Some rows have no size entry. The others give once, few or many, or a class for an expanded clone.

J gene	clone size	D gene	V gene	CDR3 DNA	CDR3 protein
TRBJ2-7	-	-	TRBV3-1/TRBV3-2	TGTGCCAGCAGCCAAGACATCAGCTTCTCCTACGAGCAGTACTTC	CASSQDISFSYEQYF
TRBJ2-1	-	TRBD1	TRBV5-1	TGCGCCAGCAGCTTGGTCGGACAGGGGGAGAATGAGCAGTTCTTC	CASSLVGQGENEQFF
TRBJ2-1	-	-	TRBV7-2	TGTGCCAGCAGCTTAGGCTCGCAATCCTACAATGAGCAGTTCTTC	CASSLGSQSYNEQFF
TRBJ1-2	-	-	TRBV6-5	TGTGCCAGCAGTTCCCGGGGGGTTGTATATGGCTACACCTTC	CASSSRGVVYGYTF
TRBJ2-7	-	-	TRBV19	TGTGCCAGTAGTAGGATGGACAGCCGAGCGGGGGAGCAGTACTTC	CASSRMDSRAGEQYF
TRBJ2-4	once	-	TRBV6-6	TGTGCCAGCAGTCCTCAGGGATCCTTTGGGGTTGATCAGTACTTC	CASSPQGSFGVDQYF
TRBJ2-1	-	TRBD1	TRBV6-5	TGTGCCAGCACCCGGGACAGGGTTCTCAATGAGCAGTTCTTC	CASTRDRVLNEQFF
TRBJ2-2	once	TRBD1	TRBV4-1	TGCGCCAGCAGCCACGGACAGGGAATCACCGGGGAGCTGTTTTTT	CASSHGQGITGELFF
TRBJ1-2	-	TRBD1	TRBV27	TGTGCCAGCAGTCCGACAGGGTTTCGGGGCTATGGCTACACCTTC	CASSPTGFRGYGYTF
TRBJ1-4	-	-	TRBV5-1	TGCGCCAGCACCAGCGGAAGTTTGGCTAATGAAAAACTGTTTTTT	CASTSGSLANEKLFF
TRBJ1-5	-	-	TRBV30	TGTGCCTGGACCAAACGGGGGGGTGGACAGCCCCAGCATTTT	CAWTKRGGGQPQHF
TRBJ1-4	-	-	TRBV6-4	TGTGCCAGCAGTGACTCTGGGGGCATGAGGGAAAAACTGTTTTTT	CASSDSGGMREKLFF
TRBJ2-1	-	-	TRBV14	TGTGCCAGCAGCGCCCTCGGAGGGCCTCTGGATGAGCAGTTCTTC	CASSALGGPLDEQFF
TRBJ2-7	-	-	TRBV10-3	TGTGCCATCAGGCGGGACGAGGGAGACGAGCAGTACTTC	CAIRRDEGDEQYF
TRBJ2-7	few	-	TRBV7-9	TGTGCCAGCAGCTTACTGGGGGCAGGGGCGTCCTACGAGCAGTACTTC	CASSLLGAGASYEQYF
TRBJ2-2	-	-	TRBV18	TGTGCCAGCTCACCGCCGGGACTCCCAGGGGGGGAGCTGTTTTTT	CASSPPGLPGGELFF
TRBJ1-2	once	TRBD1	TRBV19	TGTGCCAGTAGTGGGCGACAGGGCGGTATTAGCTATGGCTACACCTTC	CASSGRQGGISYGYTF
TRBJ1-2	few	-	TRBV6-5	TGTGCCAGCAAGGGAAGAAAAGAGAACTATGGCTACACCTTC	CASKGRKENYGYTF
TRBJ2-7	-	-	TRBV20-1	TGCAGTGCTAGCAGGGGCTACGAGCAGTACTTC	CSASRGYEQYF
TRBJ1-2	-	-	TRBV27	TGTGCCAGCAGTACGAACCCCGGACGGGACTATGGCTACACCTTC	CASSTNPGRDYGYTF
TRBJ2-1	-	TRBD2	TRBV11-3	TGTGCCAGCAGCTTAGATGGGACTAGCGGGAGGGAGCAGTTCTTC	CASSLDGTSGREQFF
TRBJ2-7	-	-	TRBV5-1	TGCGCCAGCAGCTCCCCAGACAGGTCCGAGCAGTACTTC	CASSSPDRSEQYF
TRBJ1-6	-	-	TRBV9	TGTGCCAGCAGCGTAGCCGGGGGAGCGAATTCACCCCTCCACTTT	CASSVAGGANSPLHF
TRBJ2-1	-	-	TRBV28	TGTGCCAGCAGTGGGGGGGGCCCCAGCTCCTACAATGAGCAGTTCTTC	CASSGGGPSSYNEQFF
TRBJ2-2	-	TRBD2	TRBV19	TGTGCCAGTACAGAGAGCGGGGGTCAGGGATTAGGGGAGCTGTTTTTT	CASTESGGQGLGELFF
TRBJ2-7	-	-	TRBV4-3	TGCGCCAGCAGCCAAGAGGTTACCCCTCGCTACGAGCAGTACTTC	CASSQEVTPRYEQYF
TRBJ1-5	-	-	TRBV28	TGTGCCAGCAGTTCACCATCTGCTGGTTTCAATCAGCCCCAGCATTTT	CASSSPSAGFNQPQHF
TRBJ2-1	-	-	TRBV11-2	TGTGCCAGCAGCTTAGGGGAGGCTAGCCGAAGGGATGAGCAGTTCTTC	CASSLGEASRRDEQFF
TRBJ2-5	-	TRBD1	TRBV18	TGTGCCAGCTCCCAGGGACAGGCGGAGACCCAGTACTTC	CASSQGQAETQYF
TRBJ2-3	-	-	TRBV14	TGTGCCAGCAGCCAAGTTGCGGGGACTGGAGATACGCAGTATTTT	CASSQVAGTGDTQYF
TRBJ1-2	-	-	TRBV29-1	TGCAGCGCTGGACAAAACTATGGCTACACCTTC	CSAGQNYGYTF
TRBJ1-2	once	TRBD1	TRBV7-2	TGTGCCAGCAGCCCGACAGGACAGGGGTCTGATGGCTACACCTTC	CASSPTGQGSDGYTF
TRBJ2-2	-	TRBD2	TRBV10-3	TGTGCCATCACAGCGGGGGGGCCCGGCACCGGGGAGCTGTTTTTT	CAITAGGPGTGELFF
TRBJ2-7	-	-	TRBV28	TGTGCCAGCGGCCGACAGGTCTCCTACGAGCAGTACTTC	CASGRQVSYEQYF
TRBJ2-3	-	TRBD2	TRBV9	TGTGCCAGCAGCACCGGACTAGGTGCAGATACGCAGTATTTT	CASSTGLGADTQYF
TRBJ1-1	-	TRBD1	TRBV10-3	TGTGCCATCAGTGAGGCAGGGGGAGGAACTGAAGCTTTCTTT	CAISEAGGGTEAFF
TRBJ2-7	-	-	TRBV18	TGTGCCAGCTCACCCCCTCGCGTGAACGAGCAGTACTTC	CASSPPRVNEQYF
TRBJ2-1	-	TRBD1	TRBV3-1/TRBV3-2	TGTGCCAGCAGCCAGACGACAGGGGGCCGGGGGAGCTCCTACAATGAGCAGTTCTTC	CASSQTTGGRGSSYNEQFF
TRBJ1-1	-	TRBD1	TRBV9	TGTGCCAGCAGCGCGCAGGGGGCGCATGACACTGAAGCTTTCTTT	CASSAQGAHDTEAFF
TRBJ1-1	-	-	TRBV4-1	TGCGCCAGCAGCCAAGACCACGAACGGGATTGGGCTTTCTTT	CASSQDHERDWAFF
TRBJ1-1	-	-	TRBV9	TGTGCCAGCAGCACGCGACCCACTCTGAACACTGAAGCTTTCTTT	CASSTRPTLNTEAFF